This T cell receptor (beta chain) was captured by sequencing in a study of T-cell memory formation after mild COVID-19. Study-wide points: Among CD4+ contracting clones, most were CM and EM, and CD8+ ones EMRA.

The V gene's germline CDR1 is SGHNT and CDR2 YENEEA. V was clipped by 3 bases and J by 7 bases; unmatched bases: 5. The CDR3 extends over 15 amino acids. MiXCR was run by TCRdb on the 5' RACE reads, yielding one entry per CDR3 protein. The repertoire holds just under 550,000 distinct CDR3 sequences, with roughly 20% as singletons. The sample holds a few counts of this clonotype. Its antigen is still unknown. The specimen was PBMCs or a T cell subset sorted from them (not recorded which). The rearrangement links TRBV11-3 to TRBJ2-1, with 11 nucleotides matching TRBD1. The clonotype originates from an adult woman who had mild COVID-19 (a few samples of this study predate the infection). Cell type and time point are not known. The CDR3 coding sequence is TGTGCCAGCAGCTTGGAGGGACAGGGGGGTAATGAGCAGTTCTTC. Its protein product is CASSLEGQGGNEQFF.